This entry lists 31 T cell receptor beta chains sequenced from one sample in a study of blood T cell repertoires in COVID-19 (dated by TCRdb to the early 2020s). The method behind the library was the immunoSEQ multiplex PCR assay. Drawn from immuneACCESS, this table holds only the in-frame rearrangements with V and J called that TCRdb kept. Clones are partly lost; checked studies trace under half to an unresolved V gene and leave the rest unexplained. The sample contains 120,000 to 150,000 clones, 80% of them found a single time. The top ten clonotypes cover over 10% of the sample. The sequenced material came from peripheral blood. The origin of the receptors is a man aged 55 to 70 with active or convalescent COVID-19.

The gene calls are TRBV20-1 and TRBJ2-7; D gene unclear. V was pared by 5 bases and J by 4 bases, with 6 bases between. Germline CDR1 and CDR2: DFQATT and SNEGSKA (reference sequence). This CDR3 is built from 10 residues. In DNA form, the CDR3 reads TGCAGTGCTGCGGAGTACGAGCAGTACTTC. Translation: CSAAEYEQYF.

This chain uses TRBV19 with TRBJ2-5; D is perhaps TRBD2 (6 bases). Germline V gives CDR1 LNHDA, CDR2 SQIVND (reference sequence). Trimming took 4 bases from V and 4 from J, leaving 16 bases between them. The CDR3 is 15 residues long. DNA for the CDR3: TGTGCCAGTAGTACGGTAGGGAGGCCGTCAGAGACCCAGTACTTC. It specifies CASSTVGRPSETQYF.

The chain uses TRBV7-2 and TRBJ1-2; tentative D call: TRBD1 (6 bases). CDR3 length equals 15 residues. With 3 bases removed from V and 3 bases from J, the gap between germline ends came to 14 bases. The V gene's germline CDR1 is SGHTA and CDR2 FQGNSA. The CDR3 is CASSFHRAPYYGYTF. For the CDR3, the DNA is TGTGCCAGCAGCTTCCACAGGGCCCCCTACTATGGCTACACCTTC.

The chain couples TRBV9 to TRBJ2-1, with TRBD2 matching 7 bases. V gave up 7 bases and J gave up 4 bases; unmatched junction bases: 5. This CDR3 is 13 amino acids long. Looked up from germline, CDR1 is SGDLS and CDR2 is YYNGEE. The CDR3 loop reads CASGRESYNEQFF. CDR3 sequence (DNA): TGTGCCAGCGGGCGGGAGAGTTACAATGAGCAGTTCTTC.

This clone came up a few times. The chain uses TRBV30 and TRBJ1-1, with a tentative D call TRBD1 (6 bases). CDR1 and CDR2 (germline): GTSNPN, SVGIG (reference sequence). CDR3 size: 13 residues. V dropped 3 bases and J dropped 1 base, with 9 bases sitting between them. The DNA of the CDR3 is TGTGCCTGGAGAGGGGGAGCGAACACTGAAGCTTTCTTT. Translating gives CAWRGGANTEAFF.

The chain employs TRBV7-3 and TRBJ2-3; D is unclear. The CDR3 is 15 amino acids. The V end was cut by 2 bases, the J end by 3 bases, with 12 bases between. Germline CDR1 SGHTA, CDR2 FQGTGA. CDR3 residues: CASSLVGGSTDTQYF. Written as DNA, the CDR3 is TGTGCCAGCAGCTTAGTCGGCGGATCAACAGATACGCAGTATTTT.

The gene calls are TRBV14 and TRBJ1-2; no clear D. Between the trimmed V and J ends, which lost 0 bases and 8 bases, there was a span of 13 bases. The germline CDR1 and CDR2 sequences are SGHDN and FVKESK. The CDR3 extends over 14 amino acids. DNA for the CDR3: TGTGCCAGCAGCCAAGACGGCGGAGGGCACGGCTACACCTTC. Its translation: CASSQDGGGHGYTF.

The chain uses TRBV20-1 and TRBJ2-7; TRBD2 is a possible D gene (6 bases). This CDR3 has 11 amino acids. Germline CDR1 reads DFQATT; CDR2 reads SNEGSKA (reference sequence). V lost 6 bases to trimming and J lost 2 bases, with 8 bases between them. CDR3 nucleotides: TGCAGTGCCAGGACTACCTACGAGCAGTACTTC. Its translation: CSARTTYEQYF.

The chain is built from TRBV3-1 (or the pseudogene TRBV3-2) and TRBJ1-2, with D uncertain. Per germline, CDR1 LGHDT and CDR2 YNNKEL (reference sequence). The CDR3 length is 13 residues. Trimming stripped 6 bases from V and 8 bases from J, with 16 bases between. CDR3 protein: CASSPTLTGGYTF. CDR3 in DNA: TGTGCCAGCAGTCCGACCCTAACGGGGGGCTACACCTTC.

The gene calls are TRBV6-6 and TRBJ2-7, with D possibly TRBD1 on 6 matching bases. Germline CDR1 reads MNHNY; CDR2 reads SVGAGI (reference sequence). The CDR3 is 14 residues long. The ends were cut back, 7 bases at V and 3 bases at J, with 16 bases in the middle. CDR3 sequence reads: CASTPQGVGYEQYF. DNA for the CDR3: TGTGCCAGCACCCCACAGGGAGTCGGCTACGAGCAGTACTTC.

The gene calls are TRBV5-1 and TRBJ2-3; D possibly corresponds to TRBD2 (5 bases). This CDR3 is built from 15 residues. Trimming stripped 4 bases from V and 1 base from J, with 13 bases between. CDR1 SGHRS and CDR2 YFSETQ come from the germline V gene. CDR3 bases: TGCGCCAGCAGCCGCATGGACTTTCGCACAGATACGCAGTATTTT. The encoded protein is CASSRMDFRTDTQYF.

The rearrangement joins TRBV9 to TRBJ2-2, with TRBD2 matching over 9 bases. V shed 4 bases and J 6 bases; nucleotides not matched to a gene: 10. The CDR3 length is 16 residues. The germline gives CDR1 SGDLS, CDR2 YYNGEE. This CDR3 reads CASSSHSGRPSGELFF. CDR3 sequence (DNA): TGTGCCAGCAGCTCTCATAGCGGGAGACCCTCCGGGGAGCTGTTTTTT. The complete variable domain, with remaining parts taken from reference TRBV9 and TRBJ2-2, reads DSGVTQTPKHLITATGQRVTLRCSPRSGDLSVYWYQQSLDQGLQFLIQYYNGEERAKGNILERFSAQQFPDLHSELNLSSLELGDSALYFCASSSHSGRPSGELFFGEGSRLTVL.

The chain carries TRBV29-1 and TRBJ2-3, with 8 bases identical to TRBD1. The CDR3 contains 13 residues. Germline V gene sequence: CDR1 SQVTM, CDR2 ANQGSEA. V was pared by 5 bases and J by 4 bases, with 5 bases of the junction left unmatched. DNA of the CDR3: TGCAGCGTTTCCCCAGGGGGCGCAGATACGCAGTATTTT. Translation gives CSVSPGGADTQYF.

Notes on this clone: The sample contains more than one DNA sequence encoding this CDR3. The chain has TRBV7-3 and TRBJ2-1; D is perhaps TRBD2 (5 bases). Trimming took off 5 bases at V and 7 bases at J, with 12 bases between the two ends. Per germline, CDR1 SGHTA and CDR2 FQGTGA. The CDR3 consists of 13 residues. CDR3 coding DNA: TGTGCCAGCAGCCCCGGACTGGTGAATGAGCAGTTCTTC. Protein sequence: CASSPGLVNEQFF.

CDR3 nucleotide sequence: TGCGCCAGCAGCTTGGGTCGGGCAGGGGGAGAGACCCAGTACTTC. Amino acid sequence: CASSLGRAGGETQYF. V and J are TRBV5-1 and TRBJ2-5; 7 bases align to TRBD1. V lost 0 bases to trimming and J lost 4 bases; unmatched junction nucleotides: 6. This CDR3 has 15 residues. CDR1 is SGHRS, CDR2 YFSETQ, per germline. The whole variable domain, filled in from reference TRBV5-1 and TRBJ2-5, reads KAGVTQTPRYLIKTRGQQVTLSCSPISGHRSVSWYQQTPGQGLQFLFEYFSETQRNKGNFPGRFSGRQFSNSRSEMNVSTLELGDSALYLCASSLGRAGGETQYFGPGTRLLVL.

This chain connects TRBV5-1 to TRBJ1-5; the D is unclear. CDR1 is SGHRS, CDR2 YFSETQ, per germline. V was clipped by 5 bases and J by 3 bases, with 15 bases between them. This CDR3 is 15 amino acids long. CDR3 bases: TGCGCCAGCAGACCGACGACATCGTCCAATCAGCCCCAGCATTTT. Translated, it gives CASRPTTSSNQPQHF.

The CDR3 sequence: CASSPGTGPSSYEQYF. The CDR3 coding sequence is TGTGCCAGCAGTCCAGGGACAGGGCCTTCCTCCTACGAGCAGTACTTC. This chain links TRBV6-6 with TRBJ2-7, with TRBD1 matching 9 bases. With V trimmed by 5 bases and J by 0 bases, 8 bases remained unmatched. The germline CDR1 and CDR2 sequences are MNHNY and SVGAGI (reference sequence). This CDR3 is built from 16 residues.

The table lists this clone with a count of one. This chain links TRBV28 with TRBJ2-1; 10 bases fit TRBD2. The CDR3 extends over 20 amino acids. V lost 5 bases and J lost 6; bases outside the gene matches: 22. Germline assignment: CDR1 MDHEN and CDR2 SYDVKM. The CDR3 bases are TGTGCCAGCAGTCCACCTTCAGCGGGAGGGGCTGGCTCCTATGGCAATGAGCAGTTCTTC. The encoded protein is CASSPPSAGGAGSYGNEQFF.

The chain has TRBV7-7 and TRBJ2-5, with TRBD2 matching 9 bases. CDR3 length equals 16 residues. The junction had 11 bases not matched to a gene; V was cut back by 5 bases and J by 4 bases. Germline V CDR1 and CDR2: SSHAT, FNYEAQ (reference sequence). CDR3 DNA sequence: TGTGCCAGCAGCCCCACAGCCAGCGGGAGGTTAGAGACCCAGTACTTC. Its translation: CASSPTASGRLETQYF. The whole variable domain, filled in from reference TRBV7-7 and TRBJ2-5, reads GAGVSQSPRYKVTKRGQDVTLRCDPISSHATLYWYQQALGQGPEFLTYFNYEAQPDKSGLPSDRFSAERPEGSISTLTIQRTEQRDSAMYRCASSPTASGRLETQYFGPGTRLLVL.

The CDR3 loop reads CASSLMPNYEQYF. The CDR3 DNA sequence: TGTGCCAGCAGCTTAATGCCTAACTACGAGCAGTACTTC. The genes are TRBV7-3 and TRBJ2-7; unclear D gene. The germline gives CDR1 SGHTA, CDR2 FQGTGA. Deletions cut 1 base from V and 3 bases from J, with 7 bases between. CDR3 length equals 13 residues.

This clone was seen just once. The gene calls are TRBV28 and TRBJ1-5; 7 bases align to TRBD1. V shed 4 bases, J shed 5 bases, and the junction held 8 bases outside the gene matches. Germline values: CDR1 MDHEN, CDR2 SYDVKM. The CDR3 consists of 15 residues. The CDR3 DNA reads TGTGCCAGCAGTTCCGAGGGGGCGCGGGATCAGCCCCAGCATTTT. Translating gives CASSSEGARDQPQHF.

This clone was picked up a small number of times. This rearrangement joins TRBV5-4 to TRBJ1-2, with a possible D match to TRBD1 (5 bases). Germline lookup yields CDR1 SGHNT and CDR2 YYREEE (reference sequence). The ends were cut back, 2 bases at V and 7 bases at J, with 12 bases in the middle. The CDR3 length is 13 residues. Here the CDR3 reads CASSLGGTTGYTF. CDR3 sequence (DNA): TGTGCCAGCAGCTTAGGAGGGACTACTGGCTACACCTTC.

The chain is built from TRBV5-1 and TRBJ2-1; 8 positions agree with TRBD1. Germline lookup yields CDR1 SGHRS and CDR2 YFSETQ. The ends lost 4 bases at V and 7 bases at J; junction bases unmatched: 10. The CDR3 runs 15 residues. This CDR3 reads CASSPGQGMENEQFF. CDR3 DNA: TGCGCCAGCAGCCCCGGACAGGGAATGGAAAATGAGCAGTTCTTC.

This clone has a handful of counts. This chain uses TRBV2 with TRBJ1-2, with 8 positions matching TRBD1. The CDR3 sequence is 13 residues long. V gave up 6 bases and J gave up 7 bases; unmatched junction bases: 7. Germline V gene sequence: CDR1 SNHLY, CDR2 FYNNEI. CDR3 sequence (DNA): TGTGCCAGCAGAGACAGGGGTGGCGGTGGCTACACCTTC. Its protein product is CASRDRGGGGYTF. Variable domain in full (rest from reference TRBV2 and TRBJ1-2): EPEVTQTPSHQVTQMGQEVILRCVPISNHLYFYWYRQILGQKVEFLVSFYNNEISEKSEIFDDQFSVERPDGSNFTLKIRSTKLEDSAMYFCASRDRGGGGYTFGSGTRLTVV.

The chain links TRBV11-2 to TRBJ2-3; 11 bases align to TRBD2. Trimming removed 4 bases from V and 6 bases from J; junction bases left unmatched: 9. CDR3 length: 16 residues. Per the germline V gene, CDR1 is SGHAT and CDR2 is FQNNGV. CDR3: CASSSGLAEIIDTQYF. The CDR3 DNA follows: TGTGCCAGCAGCTCGGGACTAGCGGAGATCATTGATACGCAGTATTTT.

This sequence joins TRBV6-5 and TRBJ1-2, with D perhaps TRBD1 (6 bases). The germline V and J ends were trimmed by 4 bases and 7 bases, with 16 bases remaining between them. Germline V gives CDR1 MNHEY, CDR2 SVGAGI. This CDR3 has 14 residues. This CDR3 reads CASSSMIGGGGYTF. For the CDR3, the DNA is TGTGCCAGCAGTTCCATGATAGGGGGTGGTGGCTACACCTTC.

The chain couples TRBV10-1 to TRBJ1-1, with a tentative D call TRBD1 (5 bases). Germline CDR1 WNHNN, CDR2 SYGVQD (reference sequence). The CDR3 is 15 residues long. Trimming took off 3 bases at V and 0 bases at J, with 11 bases between the two ends. The CDR3 DNA is TGCGCCAGCAGTGAAATGGGGCACCTGAACACTGAAGCTTTCTTT. It codes for CASSEMGHLNTEAFF.

V and J are TRBV24-1 and TRBJ1-2; TRBD1 matches 8 bases. Per germline, CDR1 KGHDR and CDR2 SFDVKD. The length of the CDR3 is 13 residues. V trimming: 4 bases; J trimming: 8 bases; junction bases outside the gene matches: 5. The CDR3 DNA is TGTGCCACCAGTGAGAGGACAGGGAACGGCTACACCTTC. Translated: CATSERTGNGYTF.

The chain recombines TRBV19 with TRBJ2-1, with 7 bases matching TRBD1. The CDR3 consists of 18 residues. Germline CDR1 is LNHDA and CDR2 is SQIVND (reference sequence). J gave up 5 bases and V 6 bases, and 19 bases lay outside the gene matches. CDR3 sequence: CASRGTGTAELGDNEQFF. The CDR3 region has the DNA TGTGCCAGTAGGGGTACCGGGACAGCAGAATTAGGGGACAATGAGCAGTTCTTC.

This clone has just a few counts. The rearrangement links TRBV27 to TRBJ1-2; TRBD1 matches at 7 bases. CDR1 MNHEY and CDR2 SMNVEV come from the germline V gene (reference sequence). This CDR3 comprises 13 residues. Trimming cost V 5 bases and J 8 bases; bases outside gene matches: 8. In DNA form, the CDR3 reads TGTGCCAGCAGTGGGACAGCCCTTCTCGGCTACACCTTC. Its translation is CASSGTALLGYTF.

The chain employs TRBV5-1 and TRBJ2-3; 10 bases fit TRBD2. Germline CDR1 SGHRS, CDR2 YFSETQ. After removal of 0 bases from V and 6 bases from J, the junction contained 4 bases not matched to a gene. The CDR3 is 15 amino acids. CDR3 amino acids: CASSLEVTSGDTQYF. DNA of the CDR3: TGCGCCAGCAGCTTGGAGGTGACTAGCGGGGATACGCAGTATTTT. Drawing the rest from reference TRBV5-1 and TRBJ2-3, the complete variable domain is KAGVTQTPRYLIKTRGQQVTLSCSPISGHRSVSWYQQTPGQGLQFLFEYFSETQRNKGNFPGRFSGRQFSNSRSEMNVSTLELGDSALYLCASSLEVTSGDTQYFGPGTRLTVL.